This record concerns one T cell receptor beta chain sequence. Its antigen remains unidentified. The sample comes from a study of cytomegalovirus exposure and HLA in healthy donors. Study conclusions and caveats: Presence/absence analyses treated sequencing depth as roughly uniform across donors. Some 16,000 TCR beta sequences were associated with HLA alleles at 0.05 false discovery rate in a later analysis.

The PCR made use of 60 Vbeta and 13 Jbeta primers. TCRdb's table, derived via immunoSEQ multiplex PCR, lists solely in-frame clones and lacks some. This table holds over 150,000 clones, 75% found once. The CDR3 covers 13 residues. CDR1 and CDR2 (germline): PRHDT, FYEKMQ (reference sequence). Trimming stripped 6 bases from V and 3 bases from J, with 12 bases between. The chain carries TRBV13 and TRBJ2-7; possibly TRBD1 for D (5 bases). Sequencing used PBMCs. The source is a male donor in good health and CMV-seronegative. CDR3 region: CASRALGVYEQYF. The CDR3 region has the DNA TGTGCCAGCAGGGCATTAGGGGTCTACGAGCAGTACTTC.